A single sample is the source of the 27 T cell receptor beta chains below, sequenced in a study of cytomegalovirus exposure and HLA in healthy donors. In the PCR, 60 Vbeta and 13 Jbeta primers were used. Assay: immunoSEQ multiplex PCR; the TCRdb copy retains only in-frame clones and omits some. In the table there are 150,000 to 200,000 clones, around 68% of which are singletons. Sequencing was performed on PBMCs. Source of these receptors: a girl between 10 and 17 years old in good health and CMV-seronegative.

The chain is built from TRBV7-9 and TRBJ2-7, with 8 nucleotides matching TRBD1. V was pared by 10 bases and J by 7 bases, with 12 bases of the junction left unmatched. The CDR3 is 13 residues long. CDR1 SEHNR and CDR2 FQNEAQ come from the germline V gene (reference sequence). CDR3 coding DNA: TGTGCCACCCGGACAGGGAGTCCTGGGGAGCAGTACTTC. This translates into CATRTGSPGEQYF.

The V and J genes are TRBV19 and TRBJ2-7; 8 positions agree with TRBD2. Germline V CDR1 and CDR2: LNHDA, SQIVND (reference sequence). V lost 1 base to trimming and J lost 0 bases; unmatched junction nucleotides: 11. CDR3 length: 18 residues. Here the CDR3 DNA reads TGTGCCAGTAGTATAGGCAGGCTAGCGGGTCGGCACTCCTACGAGCAGTACTTC. This translates into CASSIGRLAGRHSYEQYF. Variable domain in full (rest from reference TRBV19 and TRBJ2-7): DGGITQSPKYLFRKEGQNVTLSCEQNLNHDAMYWYRQDPGQGLRLIYYSQIVNDFQKGDIAEGYSVSREKKESFPLTVTSAQKNPTAFYLCASSIGRLAGRHSYEQYFGPGTRLTVT.

The sample holds a few counts of this clone. The genes are TRBV5-1 and TRBJ1-2; D uncertain. Germline CDR1 reads SGHRS; CDR2 reads YFSETQ. Deletions cut 0 bases from V and 8 bases from J, with 14 bases between. CDR3 length: 14 residues. CDR3 region: CASSLDRVARGYTF. The CDR3 bases are TGCGCCAGCAGCTTGGACCGGGTGGCGAGAGGCTACACCTTC.

CDR3 DNA: TGCGCCAGCAGCTTGACCAGGGAAGGCTCTGGAAACACCATATATTTT. The encoded protein is CASSLTREGSGNTIYF. The rearrangement uses TRBV5-1 and TRBJ1-3; D is possibly TRBD1 (5 bases). This CDR3 has 16 amino acids. The V end lost 1 base, the J end lost 0 bases, and 11 bases lay between the germline ends. In germline, CDR1 is SGHRS, CDR2 YFSETQ.

This chain links TRBV7-3 with TRBJ2-2; 7 nucleotides line up with TRBD1. Per the germline V gene, CDR1 is SGHTA and CDR2 is FQGTGA. V gave up 5 bases and J gave up 2 bases; unmatched junction bases: 11. The CDR3 spans 17 residues. The CDR3 coding sequence is TGTGCCAGCAGCGTCTACTCCGGGACAGCTAACACCGGGGAGCTGTTTTTT. This gives the protein CASSVYSGTANTGELFF.

On this clone: Other nucleotide sequences in the sample specify the same CDR3. This sequence joins TRBV7-8 and TRBJ1-6; D ambiguous. The CDR3 runs to 14 residues. Trimming removed 6 bases from V and 0 bases from J, with 6 bases in between. Germline-derived CDR1 and CDR2 are SGHVS and FQNEAQ. CDR3 sequence reads: CASSLSSYNSPLHF. The CDR3 bases are TGTGCCAGCAGTCTCAGCTCCTATAATTCACCCCTCCACTTT.

The chain links TRBV6-1 to TRBJ1-1; 8 bases map to TRBD1. Losses at the gene ends were 5 bases for V and 5 bases for J; bases not matched to a gene: 7. CDR1 is MNHNS, CDR2 SASEGT, per germline. This CDR3 is 14 amino acids long. Here the CDR3 reads CASSWDRIMTEAFF. In DNA form, the CDR3 reads TGTGCCAGCAGTTGGGACAGGATAATGACTGAAGCTTTCTTT.

This sequence joins TRBV29-1 and TRBJ1-2, with D hard to call. Germline CDR1 SQVTM, CDR2 ANQGSEA. CDR3 length equals 14 residues. V lost 1 base and J lost 7, with 16 bases in between. CDR3 sequence (DNA): TGCAGCGTTGAAGTAGGAGAAGGACTGAGTGGCTACACCTTC. This gives the protein CSVEVGEGLSGYTF.

The rearrangement joins TRBV6-6 to TRBJ1-1, with a weak D call TRBD1 (5 bases). Trimming cost V 7 bases and J 4 bases, with 16 bases left between them. This CDR3 has 14 amino acids. Germline loops: CDR1 MNHNY, CDR2 SVGAGI (reference sequence). The CDR3 loop reads CASNPQGSGTEAFF. The CDR3, as DNA: TGTGCCAGCAATCCCCAGGGTTCCGGCACTGAAGCTTTCTTT.

The V and J genes are TRBV11-2 and TRBJ2-6, with D possibly matching TRBD2 (5 bases). Trimming took off 5 bases at V and 2 bases at J, with 13 bases between the two ends. Germline V gene data show CDR1 as SGHAT and CDR2 as FQNNGV. The CDR3 totals 16 residues. Here the CDR3 reads CASSNLKGAGANVLTF. The CDR3 nucleotides read TGTGCCAGCAGCAACCTTAAGGGAGCTGGGGCCAACGTCCTGACTTTC.

The chain uses TRBV6-1 and TRBJ1-5, with TRBD1 identical over 7 bases. The CDR3 has 15 residues. The germline CDR1 and CDR2 sequences are MNHNS and SASEGT. V shed 6 bases and J 3 bases; nucleotides not matched to a gene: 8. CDR3 nucleotide sequence: TGTGCCAGCAGGTCCGGGACAGCAGACAATCAGCCCCAGCATTTT. As protein: CASRSGTADNQPQHF.

The chain joins TRBV5-1 to TRBJ2-7, with a possible D match to TRBD1 (6 bases). The CDR3 length is 12 residues. V gave up 0 bases and J gave up 6 bases, with 7 bases separating them. Germline assignment: CDR1 SGHRS and CDR2 YFSETQ. The CDR3 sequence: CASSLEGGEQYF. CDR3 nucleotide sequence: TGCGCCAGCAGCTTGGAAGGGGGCGAGCAGTACTTC.

V is TRBV7-3 and J is TRBJ2-5; TRBD1 is a possible D gene (6 bases). V was trimmed by 3 bases and J by 5 bases, leaving 10 bases between them. The CDR3 runs to 13 residues. Looked up from germline, CDR1 is SGHTA and CDR2 is FQGTGA. The CDR3 sequence is CASSLGALETQYF. The CDR3 DNA sequence: TGTGCCAGCAGCTTGGGGGCTCTGGAGACCCAGTACTTC.

CDR3 sequence reads: CASSLSLTDRVGETQYF. The CDR3 DNA reads as TGCGCCAGCAGCTTGAGTCTCACGGACAGGGTGGGAGAGACCCAGTACTTC. The chain recombines TRBV5-1 with TRBJ2-5, with TRBD1 matching 8 bases. The V gene end was trimmed by 1 base and the J gene end by 4 bases; junction bases not matched to a gene: 12. The CDR3 totals 17 residues. The germline CDR1 and CDR2 sequences are SGHRS and YFSETQ.

This clone was detected a few times. This sequence joins TRBV7-3 and TRBJ1-6; TRBD1 might be the D (6 bases). CDR3 length: 16 residues. V lost 6 bases to trimming and J lost 0 bases, with 12 bases between them. CDR1 is SGHTA, CDR2 FQGTGA, per germline. The CDR3 sequence is CASSTRGGSYNSPLHF. The CDR3 DNA reads as TGTGCCAGCAGTACAAGGGGGGGCTCCTATAATTCACCCCTCCACTTT.

V is TRBV7-9 and J is TRBJ1-2; TRBD1 might be the D (6 bases). The CDR3 has 12 residues. Per the germline V gene, CDR1 is SEHNR and CDR2 is FQNEAQ (reference sequence). Trimming pared 5 bases from V and 14 bases from J, leaving 18 bases between. The CDR3 sequence: CASSPTAGEWTF. Here the CDR3 DNA reads TGTGCCAGCAGCCCTACAGCAGGGGAGTGGACCTTC. The full variable domain, its missing parts supplied by reference TRBV7-9 and TRBJ1-2, is DTGVSQNPRHKITKRGQNVTFRCDPISEHNRLYWYRQTLGQGPEFLTYFQNEAQLEKSRLLSDRFSAERPKGSFSTLEIQRTEQGDSAMYLCASSPTAGEWTFGSGTRLTVV.

As concerns this clone: The sample contains more than one DNA sequence encoding this CDR3. The rearrangement uses TRBV11-2 and TRBJ2-7, with D unclear. Germline CDR1 reads SGHAT; CDR2 reads FQNNGV. The CDR3 runs to 11 residues. V lost 5 bases and J lost 12, with 14 bases in between. CDR3 amino acids: CASSPDTRWYF. The CDR3 DNA reads as TGTGCCAGCAGCCCAGACACCAGGTGGTACTTC.

This rearrangement joins TRBV5-4 to TRBJ1-1, with D possibly matching TRBD1 (6 bases). Trimming pared 0 bases from V and 4 bases from J, leaving 10 bases between. Germline-derived CDR1 and CDR2 are SGHNT and YYREEE (reference sequence). This CDR3 region has 14 residues. CDR3 bases: TGTGCCAGCAGCTTGGTCGGACAGATCACTGAAGCTTTCTTT. Its protein product is CASSLVGQITEAFF. The variable domain in full, with the rest retrieved from reference TRBV5-4 and TRBJ1-1, is ETGVTQSPTHLIKTRGQQVTLRCSSQSGHNTVSWYQQALGQGPQFIFQYYREEENGRGNFPPRFSGLQFPNYSSELNVNALELDDSALYLCASSLVGQITEAFFGQGTRLTVV.

The chain joins TRBV7-3 to TRBJ1-2; TRBD1 aligns across 7 bases. The V and J ends lost 8 bases and 5 bases, in that order; junction bases with no gene match: 8. The CDR3 contains 13 residues. Germline CDR1 reads SGHTA; CDR2 reads FQGTGA. In DNA, the CDR3 is TGTGCCAGCTCCGGGACAGTCTCATATGGCTACACCTTC. It is translated as CASSGTVSYGYTF.

The chain is built from TRBV7-3 and TRBJ2-1; D might be TRBD1 (5 bases). CDR1 SGHTA and CDR2 FQGTGA come from the germline V gene. This CDR3 is built from 17 residues. V lost 3 bases and J lost 2, with 17 bases in between. DNA for the CDR3: TGTGCCAGCAGCTTTTGGACACCTCTCAAAGCCTACAATGAGCAGTTCTTC. It encodes CASSFWTPLKAYNEQFF.

The chain joins TRBV5-1 to TRBJ2-3; 8 bases align to TRBD2. J was trimmed by 4 bases and V by 0 bases; bases with no gene match: 13. This CDR3 region has 18 residues. Germline values: CDR1 SGHRS, CDR2 YFSETQ. DNA for the CDR3: TGCGCCAGCAGCTTGGCCGGGGCTAGCGGGTGGATTCCAGATACGCAGTATTTT. This encodes CASSLAGASGWIPDTQYF. Drawing the rest from reference TRBV5-1 and TRBJ2-3, the complete variable domain is KAGVTQTPRYLIKTRGQQVTLSCSPISGHRSVSWYQQTPGQGLQFLFEYFSETQRNKGNFPGRFSGRQFSNSRSEMNVSTLELGDSALYLCASSLAGASGWIPDTQYFGPGTRLTVL.

V usage is TRBV2 and J usage is TRBJ1-1; perhaps TRBD1 as D (6 bases). This CDR3 is built from 13 residues. Germline V gene data show CDR1 as SNHLY and CDR2 as FYNNEI. Trimming shortened V by 4 bases and J by 4 bases, and 10 bases separated the two germline ends. This CDR3 reads CASSVTGLTEAFF. The CDR3 DNA sequence: TGTGCCAGCAGTGTAACAGGGCTCACTGAAGCTTTCTTT.

This chain joins TRBV6-1 and TRBJ2-2; TRBD2 matches at 8 bases. The CDR3 loop spans 15 amino acids. The germline V gene encodes CDR1 MNHNS and CDR2 SASEGT. Unmatched junction bases numbered 4, after V lost 3 bases and J lost 4 bases. Written as DNA, the CDR3 is TGTGCCAGCAGTGACCGGGGGGGCATCACCGGGGAGCTGTTTTTT. Amino acids: CASSDRGGITGELFF.

The chain is built from TRBV6-5 and TRBJ2-1, with D possibly matching TRBD2 (6 bases). Germline-derived CDR1 and CDR2 are MNHEY and SVGAGI. V was clipped by 7 bases and J by 2 bases, with 15 bases between them. This CDR3 comprises 15 residues. The CDR3: CASTQTGSPYNEQFF. In DNA form, the CDR3 reads TGTGCCAGCACTCAAACCGGGAGCCCCTACAATGAGCAGTTCTTC.

CDR3 sequence: CASSSGTGLTDTQYF. CDR3 bases: TGTGCCAGCAGTTCCGGGACAGGGCTTACAGATACGCAGTATTTT. The genes are TRBV27 and TRBJ2-3, with TRBD1 matching over 9 bases. Germline loops: CDR1 MNHEY, CDR2 SMNVEV (reference sequence). V was pared by 4 bases and J by 3 bases, with 5 bases of the junction left unmatched. This CDR3 spans 15 amino acids.

The CDR3 region is CSVWGTGNDEKLFF. Written as DNA, the CDR3 is TGCAGCGTTTGGGGGACAGGGAACGATGAAAAACTGTTTTTT. V gene TRBV29-1 combines with J gene TRBJ1-4, with 9 bases lining up with TRBD1. The germline V gene has CDR1 SQVTM and CDR2 ANQGSEA. The CDR3 is made up of 14 amino acids. The V gene end was trimmed by 5 bases and the J gene end by 6 bases; junction bases not matched to a gene: 7.

The V and J genes are TRBV7-6 and TRBJ2-5, with 12 bases lining up with TRBD1. Germline V gene lookup returns CDR1 SGHVS and CDR2 FNYEAQ. CDR3 length equals 17 residues. Trimming cost V 4 bases and J 5 bases; bases outside gene matches: 11. The CDR3 DNA reads as TGTGCCAGCAGCTCTCAAGCGGGACAGGGGGCGCTGGAGACCCAGTACTTC. This codes for CASSSQAGQGALETQYF.